This record covers a single T cell receptor beta chain. The data stem from a study of blood T cell repertoires in COVID-19. Looking at the study overall: There were acute and convalescent COVID-19 samples, and they came from the United States, Italy and Spain.

Libraries were prepared by immunoSEQ multiplex PCR; TCRdb keeps only in-frame clonotypes and omits some of them. The data hold about 160,000 clones, with roughly 85% observed a single time. Sequencing used peripheral blood. The receptor was derived from a woman of 80 years or more with active or convalescent COVID-19.

The CDR3 sequence is CASSTNRGPNQPQHF. CDR3 nucleotide sequence: TGTGCCAGTAGTACCAACAGGGGTCCTAATCAGCCCCAGCATTTT. The chain joins TRBV19 to TRBJ1-5; 7 positions match TRBD1. CDR3 size: 15 residues. The V and J ends lost 4 bases and 4 bases, in that order; junction bases with no gene match: 7. CDR1 is LNHDA and CDR2 is SQIVND in the germline V gene (reference sequence).